This T cell receptor (beta chain) was captured by sequencing in a study of T-cell reconstitution after alpha-beta-depleted transplantation in children. The CDR3 contains 13 residues. V lost 4 bases to trimming and J lost 8 bases; unmatched junction nucleotides: 5. Germline values: CDR1 LGHDT, CDR2 YNNKEL (reference sequence). The TCRbeta library incorporated unique molecular identifiers. TCRdb reanalysed the PCR reads using MiXCR and keeps one entry per CDR3 protein. The repertoire holds 200,000 to 250,000 distinct CDR3 sequences, with roughly 9% as singletons. This clonotype was recorded many times. This TCR was sampled from a human donor who donated a stem cell graft to a child with acute lymphoblastic leukemia. The chain combines TRBV3-1 with TRBJ1-2, with TRBD1 identical over 9 bases. The starting material was PBMCs from the stem cell graft donor, obtained from the stem cell graft. CDR3 DNA sequence: TGTGCCAGCAGCCGTCGGACAGGGGAAGGCTACACCTTC. Protein product: CASSRRTGEGYTF.